A selection of T cell receptor beta chains follows, all from one sample in a study of T cell responses to AZD1222 COVID-19 vaccine. Profiled with immunoSEQ multiplex PCR; TCRdb holds only in-frame clones, not every one. Of fewer than 90,000 clones in the sample, approximately 90% are singletons; the top ten hold roughly 10%. The source was peripheral blood, collected 28 days after the second AZD1222 dose. These receptors came from an adult who received the AZD1222 COVID-19 vaccine. The CDR3 runs from the conserved cysteine through the conserved F or W. A D gene is named only where the DNA matches it firmly. Size is stated for part of the rows, as once, few or many counts, or as a class when the clone is expanded.

>TRBJ1-4|TRBV9|TRBD1|NA
CASSVGTGVGEKLFF
TGTGCCAGCAGCGTAGGGACAGGGGTTGGTGAAAAACTGTTTTTT
>TRBJ2-7|TRBV28|NA|NA
CASRRAQVYEQYF
TGTGCCAGCAGACGAGCGCAGGTCTACGAGCAGTACTTC
>TRBJ2-1|TRBV9|NA|NA
CASSVDGGGTYNEQFF
TGTGCCAGCAGCGTAGACGGCGGAGGGACCTACAATGAGCAGTTCTTC
>TRBJ2-1|TRBV6-6|NA|NA
CASATYNEQFF
TGTGCCAGCGCGACCTACAATGAGCAGTTCTTC
>TRBJ2-3|TRBV7-3|TRBD1|NA
CASSPRQGPDTQYF
TGTGCCAGCAGCCCCCGACAGGGGCCAGATACGCAGTATTTT
>TRBJ2-2|TRBV27|TRBD2|NA
CASSFLAGGLHTGELFF
TGTGCCAGCAGTTTCCTAGCGGGGGGGCTCCACACCGGGGAGCTGTTTTTT
>TRBJ1-4|TRBV5-1|NA|NA
CASSLGGPVQEKLFF
TGCGCCAGCAGCTTGGGAGGCCCCGTGCAGGAAAAACTGTTTTTT
>TRBJ1-1|TRBV19|NA|NA
CASKGPGAGTEAFF
TGTGCCAGTAAGGGGCCGGGGGCTGGCACTGAAGCTTTCTTT
>TRBJ1-4|TRBV9|NA|NA
CASSVGTWGIEKLFF
TGTGCCAGCAGCGTTGGGACTTGGGGGATAGAAAAACTGTTTTTT
>TRBJ2-1|TRBV9|TRBD2|NA
CASSGGFSGNYNEQFF
TGTGCCAGCAGCGGTGGCTTTAGCGGGAACTACAATGAGCAGTTCTTC
>TRBJ2-1|TRBV18|NA|NA
CASSLQEIEQFF
TGTGCCAGCTCACTACAGGAGATAGAGCAGTTCTTC
>TRBJ1-3|TRBV6-1|NA|NA
CASSEYPVSGNTIYF
TGTGCCAGCAGTGAATACCCGGTATCGGGAAACACCATATATTTT
>TRBJ1-2|TRBV30|NA|NA
CAWSISRQAVAMSYTF
TGTGCCTGGAGTATCAGCAGGCAGGCCGTGGCTATGAGCTACACCTTC
>TRBJ2-1|TRBV9|NA|once
CASSVVGGRANEQFF
TGTGCCAGCAGCGTAGTAGGAGGCAGGGCCAATGAGCAGTTCTTC
>TRBJ2-2|TRBV3-1/TRBV3-2|NA|NA
CASSQEGRNTGELFF
TGTGCCAGCAGCCAAGAGGGTCGGAACACCGGGGAGCTGTTTTTT
>TRBJ2-2|TRBV28|TRBD1|NA
CASRTTGGDAGELFF
TGTGCCAGCAGAACTACAGGGGGCGACGCCGGGGAGCTGTTTTTT
>TRBJ2-5|TRBV9|NA|once
CASSARMWETQYF
TGTGCCAGCAGCGCTCGGATGTGGGAGACCCAGTACTTC
>TRBJ2-5|TRBV15|TRBD2|NA
CATSRVLAGDFQETQYF
TGTGCCACCAGCAGAGTGTTAGCGGGAGATTTTCAAGAGACCCAGTACTTC
>TRBJ1-1|TRBV7-2|NA|few
CASSRRPGTNTEAFF
TGTGCCAGCAGCCGCCGCCCAGGGACGAACACTGAAGCTTTCTTT
>TRBJ2-7|TRBV7-2|TRBD1|few
CASSSAWDSPYEQYF
TGTGCCAGCAGCTCGGCCTGGGACAGCCCCTACGAGCAGTACTTC
>TRBJ2-1|TRBV5-1|NA|NA
CASTLLGQGKHNEQFF
TGCGCCAGCACCCTCCTCGGGCAGGGAAAACACAATGAGCAGTTCTTC
>TRBJ2-7|TRBV19|NA|NA
CASSIEGGYEQYF
TGTGCCAGTAGTATAGAGGGCGGCTACGAGCAGTACTTC
>TRBJ2-7|TRBV10-2|TRBD1|NA
CASRDRRAASYEQYF
TGCGCCAGCAGGGACAGGCGGGCGGCGTCCTACGAGCAGTACTTC
>TRBJ2-3|TRBV5-1|NA|NA
CASSLDVDTQYF
TGCGCCAGCAGCTTGGATGTGGACACGCAGTATTTT
>TRBJ2-7|TRBV7-2|TRBD2|NA
CASSEHRGGRGIEQYF
TGTGCCAGCAGCGAGCACCGGGGGGGCCGGGGGATCGAGCAGTACTTC
>TRBJ1-3|TRBV19|NA|NA
CASSIVVLRDKLLGNTIYF
TGTGCCAGTAGTATCGTGGTTTTGAGGGACAAGCTTCTTGGAAACACCATATATTTT
>TRBJ2-5|TRBV2|TRBD1|NA
CASRHRDRAETQYF
TGTGCCAGCAGACACCGGGACAGGGCAGAGACCCAGTACTTC
>TRBJ1-4|TRBV6-5|NA|once
CASSYSGTTNEKLFF
TGTGCCAGCAGTTACTCGGGGACAACTAATGAAAAACTGTTTTTT
>TRBJ1-2|TRBV18|NA|NA
CASSPGNYGYTF
TGTGCCAGCTCACCCGGTAACTATGGCTACACCTTC
>TRBJ2-1|TRBV7-2|NA|NA
CASSRSGARSYNEQFF
TGTGCCAGCAGCCGCTCTGGTGCACGCTCCTACAATGAGCAGTTCTTC
>TRBJ1-6|TRBV5-8|NA|NA
CASSWNRASPLHF
TGTGCCAGCAGCTGGAACAGGGCTTCACCCCTCCACTTT
>TRBJ1-5|TRBV14|NA|NA
CASSKEVRAFSNQPQHF
TGTGCCAGCAGCAAAGAGGTCCGCGCCTTTAGCAATCAGCCCCAGCATTTT
>TRBJ2-7|TRBV30|TRBD1|NA
CAWARGTGFYEQYF
TGTGCCTGGGCCCGGGGGACAGGGTTCTACGAGCAGTACTTC
>TRBJ1-2|TRBV6-6|NA|NA
CASSSRTFNYGYTF
TGTGCCAGCAGTTCCCGGACATTCAACTATGGCTACACCTTC
>TRBJ1-6|TRBV5-1|TRBD1|NA
CASSLAGQGHSPLHF
TGCGCCAGCAGCTTGGCCGGACAGGGCCACTCACCCCTCCACTTT
>TRBJ1-5|TRBV6-1|NA|NA
CASSEVPKDQPQHF
TGTGCCAGCAGTGAAGTTCCGAAAGATCAGCCCCAGCATTTT
>TRBJ1-4|TRBV6-6|NA|NA
CASSYSREKLFF
TGTGCCAGCAGTTACTCGAGAGAAAAACTGTTTTTT
>TRBJ1-1|TRBV20-1|NA|NA
CSVPQATEAFF
TGCAGTGTTCCCCAGGCCACTGAAGCTTTCTTT
>TRBJ1-1|TRBV10-1|NA|NA
CASSPSRPGLGTEAFF
TGCGCCAGCAGCCCCTCTAGGCCAGGTTTGGGCACTGAAGCTTTCTTT
>TRBJ1-5|TRBV30|NA|NA
CAWSVSMGQPQHF
TGTGCCTGGAGTGTATCTATGGGGCAGCCCCAGCATTTT
>TRBJ1-4|TRBV7-2|TRBD1|few
CASSRGQAGIGEKLFF
TGTGCCAGCAGCCGGGGACAGGCTGGAATAGGCGAAAAACTGTTTTTT
>TRBJ1-2|TRBV20-1|TRBD1|few
CSASVDRGSGGYTF
TGCAGTGCTAGTGTTGACAGGGGGTCTGGTGGCTACACCTTC
>TRBJ1-2|TRBV30|TRBD1|NA
CAWTGTGGTTNYGYTF
TGTGCCTGGACCGGGACAGGGGGCACAACTAACTATGGCTACACCTTC
>TRBJ2-1|TRBV7-3|NA|NA
CASSLTRAYNEQFF
TGTGCCAGCAGCTTAACTAGAGCCTACAATGAGCAGTTCTTC
>TRBJ1-6|TRBV6-1|NA|NA
CASSEGGGGSPLHF
TGTGCCAGCAGTGAAGGCGGGGGTGGCTCACCCCTCCACTTT
>TRBJ2-2|TRBV3-1/TRBV3-2|TRBD2|NA
CASSQLAGAIGELFF
TGTGCCAGCAGCCAACTAGCGGGGGCGATCGGGGAGCTGTTTTTT
>TRBJ2-2|TRBV3-1/TRBV3-2|NA|NA
CASSRQANTGELFF
TGTGCCAGCAGCCGACAGGCGAACACCGGGGAGCTGTTTTTT
>TRBJ1-1|TRBV5-8|NA|NA
CASSSPGSEAFF
TGTGCCAGCAGCTCTCCGGGCAGTGAAGCTTTCTTT
>TRBJ1-2|TRBV7-9|TRBD1|NA
CASTTGTAYYGYTF
TGTGCCAGCACTACAGGGACAGCCTACTATGGCTACACCTTC
>TRBJ2-1|TRBV7-7|TRBD1|once
CASSQSPGQGINEQFF
TGTGCTAGCAGCCAGTCGCCGGGACAGGGGATCAATGAGCAGTTCTTC